This entry concerns a single T cell receptor beta chain. Clones were sequenced by immunoSEQ multiplex PCR, and TCRdb holds only the in-frame ones, with some missing. Seen here are 200,000 to 250,000 clones, about 86% observed once, and the top ten hold less than 5%. The record originates from a study of blood T cell repertoires in COVID-19. Losses at the gene ends were 4 bases for V and 4 bases for J; bases not matched to a gene: 2. The CDR3 has 14 amino acids. Germline lookup yields CDR1 KGHSH and CDR2 LQKENI. The receptor was isolated from a woman between 35 and 50 years old with acute COVID-19. The sample consisted of PBMCs or T cells enriched from blood (not recorded which). The chain carries TRBV18 and TRBJ1-4; TRBD1 matches at 8 bases. The CDR3 region has the DNA TGTGCCAGCTCACTAGGACAGGGTAATGAAAAACTGTTTTTT. Its translation is CASSLGQGNEKLFF.